The 17 T cell receptor beta chains reported below all come from one sample, sequenced in a study of blood T cell repertoires in COVID-19. This table comes from immunoSEQ multiplex PCR, and its TCRdb copy is limited to in-frame clones, with some not included. The sample yields roughly 270,000 clones, around 90% seen once. The sample comprised peripheral blood. The source of these receptors is a man younger than 35 with active or convalescent COVID-19.

With regard to this clone: At the DNA level, this CDR3 is encoded by other sequences in the same sample as well. V gene TRBV18 combines with J gene TRBJ2-2; 9 bases are a match to TRBD1. Germline loops: CDR1 KGHSH, CDR2 LQKENI. The CDR3 totals 16 residues. Germline trimming cut 0 bases from V and 4 bases from J; bases unmatched to any gene: 3. The CDR3 DNA reads TGTGCCAGCTCACCACCGGGACAGGGAGGCACCGGGGAGCTGTTTTTT. This codes for CASSPPGQGGTGELFF.

This sequence joins TRBV4-1 and TRBJ1-1; D gene uncertain. V lost 3 bases and J lost 6, with 5 bases in between. The CDR3 consists of 11 residues. Per the germline V gene, CDR1 is MGHRA and CDR2 is YSYEKL. CDR3: CASSHGAEAFF. The CDR3 DNA follows: TGCGCCAGCAGCCACGGAGCTGAAGCTTTCTTT.

The chain carries TRBV19 and TRBJ2-5; D might be TRBD1 (5 bases). This CDR3 is 14 amino acids long. Germline V gives CDR1 LNHDA, CDR2 SQIVND (reference sequence). Deletions cut 5 bases from V and 4 bases from J, with 14 bases between. CDR3 sequence (DNA): TGTGCCAGTAGTGGCGGCCAGGGTGCAGAGACCCAGTACTTC. Residues: CASSGGQGAETQYF.

The chain uses TRBV4-3 and TRBJ2-1; 11 nucleotides line up with TRBD2. The V gene's germline CDR1 is LGHNA and CDR2 YSLEER. The length of the CDR3 is 15 residues. V shed 0 bases and J 11 bases; nucleotides not matched to a gene: 6. DNA of the CDR3: TGCGCCAGCAGCCAAGATCGGCTAGCGGGGGGCAAGCAGTTCTTC. Encoded protein: CASSQDRLAGGKQFF.

The gene calls are TRBV11-3 and TRBJ1-2; 8 bases agree with TRBD1. Losses at the gene ends were 0 bases for V and 2 bases for J; bases not matched to a gene: 11. Germline V gives CDR1 SGHNT, CDR2 YENEEA. The CDR3 is 18 residues long. The CDR3 loop reads CASSLDRTRYRGNYGYTF. CDR3 bases: TGTGCCAGCAGCTTAGATCGGACGCGCTACAGGGGGAACTATGGCTACACCTTC.

J is TRBJ2-7 and V is TRBV5-6; D possibly corresponds to TRBD2 (5 bases). The CDR3 consists of 14 residues. Germline CDR1 SGHDT, CDR2 YYEEEE. Trimming pared 0 bases from V and 5 bases from J, leaving 12 bases between. The CDR3 is CASSLAVTTHEQYF. As DNA, the CDR3 is TGTGCCAGCAGCTTGGCCGTGACTACCCACGAGCAGTACTTC.

This sequence joins TRBV15 and TRBJ1-5; 7 positions agree with TRBD1. The CDR3 length is 15 residues. Germline CDR1 and CDR2: LNHNV and YYDKDF (reference sequence). With V trimmed by 3 bases and J by 6 bases, 8 bases remained unmatched. The DNA of the CDR3 is TGTGCCACCAGCAGGTCGGTGTCAGGGGGTCAGCCCCAGCATTTT. Translation gives CATSRSVSGGQPQHF.

V usage is TRBV27 and J usage is TRBJ1-5, with D maybe TRBD1 (6 bases). Per germline, CDR1 MNHEY and CDR2 SMNVEV (reference sequence). Trimming cost V 2 bases and J 6 bases, with 8 bases left between them. This CDR3 is built from 13 residues. CDR3 sequence: CASSLNRAQPQHF. The CDR3 DNA follows: TGTGCCAGCAGTTTAAACAGGGCTCAGCCCCAGCATTTT.

The chain has TRBV29-1 and TRBJ2-2, with TRBD1 matching 7 bases. Trimming removed 6 bases from V and 4 bases from J; junction bases left unmatched: 14. CDR3 length equals 16 residues. Germline assignment: CDR1 SQVTM and CDR2 ANQGSEA. CDR3 coding DNA: TGCAGCGTAGGGGACAGTCACAGAGGGGGCACCGGGGAGCTGTTTTTT. Amino acids: CSVGDSHRGGTGELFF.

The chain links TRBV11-3 to TRBJ2-7, with TRBD2 matching over 8 bases. V dropped 5 bases and J dropped 3; count of bases not matched to a gene: 12. Germline V CDR1 and CDR2: SGHNT, YENEEA. The CDR3 loop spans 16 amino acids. The CDR3 loop is CASSPGRSGSNYEQYF. In DNA form, the CDR3 reads TGTGCCAGCAGCCCCGGCCGGAGCGGGAGTAACTACGAGCAGTACTTC.

This clone appeared a few times. V is TRBV7-2 and J is TRBJ1-1; TRBD1 might be the D (6 bases). This CDR3 spans 14 amino acids. V was trimmed by 5 bases and J by 0 bases, leaving 10 bases between them. Germline V CDR1 and CDR2: SGHTA, FQGNSA. DNA for the CDR3: TGTGCCAGCAGCCCCGACAGGATGAACACTGAAGCTTTCTTT. Protein sequence: CASSPDRMNTEAFF.

This clone was found once. The genes are TRBV27 and TRBJ1-5, with 8 bases fitting TRBD1. With 5 bases clipped from V and 7 bases from J, the junction kept 13 bases outside the gene matches. Germline V lookup: CDR1 MNHEY, CDR2 SMNVEV (reference sequence). This CDR3 is 16 amino acids long. The CDR3 spells CASSHFGQGYGQPQHF. In nucleotides, the CDR3 is TGTGCCAGCAGTCACTTCGGACAGGGATACGGACAGCCCCAGCATTTT.

The chain joins TRBV12-3 or TRBV12-4 to TRBJ1-3; unclear D gene. V was shortened by 10 bases and J by 0 bases, with 10 bases between the two germline ends. The CDR3 covers 13 residues. The CDR3: CATQFNSGNTIYF. The CDR3 DNA reads as TGTGCCACCCAGTTCAACTCTGGAAACACCATATATTTT.

This clone appeared a few times. The rearrangement links TRBV28 to TRBJ1-5; 8 bases match TRBD1. The V gene end was trimmed by 0 bases and the J gene end by 7 bases; junction bases not matched to a gene: 8. From germline, CDR1 is MDHEN and CDR2 SYDVKM. CDR3 length equals 16 residues. The CDR3 DNA reads as TGTGCCAGCAGTTTATGGGCGACAGGGGAGGTCCAGCCCCAGCATTTT. This encodes CASSLWATGEVQPQHF.

V usage is TRBV14 and J usage is TRBJ1-2, with unresolved D. The length of the CDR3 is 15 residues. Germline loops: CDR1 SGHDN, CDR2 FVKESK. Trimming cost V 4 bases and J 8 bases, with 20 bases left between them. The CDR3, as DNA: TGTGCCAGCAGCCGAGAGATCAGACCCGGAGAGGGCTACACCTTC. Its protein product is CASSREIRPGEGYTF.

This chain connects TRBV12-5 to TRBJ2-7, with D uncertain. The CDR3 has 13 amino acids. V lost 6 bases and J lost 1, with 10 bases in between. From germline, CDR1 is LGHNT and CDR2 FRNRAP. The CDR3 reads CASGPGISYEQYF. The DNA for the CDR3 is TGTGCTAGTGGCCCAGGAATTTCCTACGAGCAGTACTTC.

The chain carries TRBV7-8 and TRBJ2-3; D uncertain. From germline, CDR1 is SGHVS and CDR2 FQNEAQ. V gave up 5 bases and J gave up 2 bases, with 5 bases separating them. CDR3 size: 12 residues. CDR3 sequence: CASSLYTDTQYF. Written as DNA, the CDR3 is TGTGCCAGCAGCCTGTACACAGATACGCAGTATTTT.